The entry below describes one T cell receptor beta chain. Its antigen is unknown. This entry is derived from a study of cytomegalovirus exposure and HLA in healthy donors. Findings and limits, study-wide: Cytomegalovirus status, reportedly, was diagnosed with high specificity and sensitivity by the classifier. According to an earlier analysis, most TCR beta V segments yielded productive rearrangements about 87% or about 30% of the time.

It was with 60 Vbeta and 13 Jbeta primers that the PCR ran. Assay used: immunoSEQ multiplex PCR; TCRdb lists only in-frame clones, some missing. In the table there are about 130,000 clones, about 75% of which are singletons. CDR3 length: 13 residues. V was cut by 1 base and J by 4 bases, with 7 bases left in between. CDR1 is SGHDT and CDR2 is YYEEEE in the germline V gene. This chain links TRBV5-6 with TRBJ2-3; D is possibly TRBD2 (5 bases). This TCR derives from a young man in good health and CMV-seronegative. The sample taken for sequencing was PBMCs. CDR3 sequence reads: CASSLRGADTQYF. As DNA, the CDR3 is TGTGCCAGCAGCTTGCGGGGAGCAGATACGCAGTATTTT.